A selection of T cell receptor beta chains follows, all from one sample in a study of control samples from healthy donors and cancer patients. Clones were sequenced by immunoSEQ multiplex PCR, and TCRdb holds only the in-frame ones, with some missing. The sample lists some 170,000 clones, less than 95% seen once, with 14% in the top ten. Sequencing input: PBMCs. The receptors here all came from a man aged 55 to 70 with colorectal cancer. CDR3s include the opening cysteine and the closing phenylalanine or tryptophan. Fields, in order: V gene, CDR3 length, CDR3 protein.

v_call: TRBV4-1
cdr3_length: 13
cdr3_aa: CASSQTGNTEAFF

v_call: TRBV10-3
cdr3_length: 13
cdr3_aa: CAIRDRSSYEQYF

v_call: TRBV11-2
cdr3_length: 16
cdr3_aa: CASSLVTGPQGETQYF

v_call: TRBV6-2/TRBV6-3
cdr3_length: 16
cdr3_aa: CASSSGGQGPSQPQHF

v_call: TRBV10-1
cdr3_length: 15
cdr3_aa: CASSDLGTGFMEQFF

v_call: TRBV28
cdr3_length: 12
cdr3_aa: CATQEQGYGYTF

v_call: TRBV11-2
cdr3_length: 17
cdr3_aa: CASSLVLASKGGNEQFF

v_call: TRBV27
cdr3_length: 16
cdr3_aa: CASSPGQLPRNQPQHF

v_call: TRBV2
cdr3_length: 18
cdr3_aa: CASSAGRQTFGGNQPQHF

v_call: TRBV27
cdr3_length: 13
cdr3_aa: CASKMDGNYGYTF

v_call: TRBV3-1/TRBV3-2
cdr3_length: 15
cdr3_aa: CASSPGQGQNTEAFF

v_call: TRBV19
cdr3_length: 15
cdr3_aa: CASSIPSYSNQPQHF

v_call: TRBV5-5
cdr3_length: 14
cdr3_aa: CASSLGPGDYGYTF

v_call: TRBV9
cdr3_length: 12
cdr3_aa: CASSVGGGTTFF

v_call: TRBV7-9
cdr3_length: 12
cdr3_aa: CASRRTSDTQYF

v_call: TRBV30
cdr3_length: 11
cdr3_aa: CAWSAPDEQFF

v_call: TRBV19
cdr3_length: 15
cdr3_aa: CASTMGTGESQPQHF

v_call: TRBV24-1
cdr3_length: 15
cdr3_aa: CATSDPRGPTEKLFF

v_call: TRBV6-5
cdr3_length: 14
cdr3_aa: CASSYTRTSYGYTF

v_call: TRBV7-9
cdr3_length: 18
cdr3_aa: CASSLGGSAGGNQETQYF

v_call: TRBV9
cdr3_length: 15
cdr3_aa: CASSTRGGLGGTQYF

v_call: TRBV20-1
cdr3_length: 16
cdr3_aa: CSASLRTSGYTDTQYF

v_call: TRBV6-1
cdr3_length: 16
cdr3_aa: CASSEVLAGGTDTQYF

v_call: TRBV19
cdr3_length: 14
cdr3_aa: CASSIADGPYGYTF

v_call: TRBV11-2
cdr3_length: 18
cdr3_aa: CASSVTLGTGAMNTEAFF

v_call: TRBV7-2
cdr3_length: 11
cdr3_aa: CASSRAYEQYF

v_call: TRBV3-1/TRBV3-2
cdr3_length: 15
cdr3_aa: CASSPASGGVYEQYF

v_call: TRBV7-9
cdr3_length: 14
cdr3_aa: CASRTRGPNSPLHF

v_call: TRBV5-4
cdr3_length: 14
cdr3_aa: CASSSTGGNYGYTF

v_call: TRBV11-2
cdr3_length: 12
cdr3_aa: CASSPGGTEQFF

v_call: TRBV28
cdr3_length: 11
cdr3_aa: CASSSDYEQYF

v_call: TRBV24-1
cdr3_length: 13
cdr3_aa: CATSARSSYEQYF

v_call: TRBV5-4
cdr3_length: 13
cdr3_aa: CASGGQGAYEQYF

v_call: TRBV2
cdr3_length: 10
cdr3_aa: CASGGNEQYF

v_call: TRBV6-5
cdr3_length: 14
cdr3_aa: CASSPARDSTEAFF

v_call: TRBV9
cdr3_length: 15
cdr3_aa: CASSVGGGAPGELFF

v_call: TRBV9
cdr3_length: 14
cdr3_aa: CASSVDGRFYGYTF

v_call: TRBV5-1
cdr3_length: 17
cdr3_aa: CASSPSFSGGAGNEQFF

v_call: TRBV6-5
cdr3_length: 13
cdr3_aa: CASRETGRGELFF

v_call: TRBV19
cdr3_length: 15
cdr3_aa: CASSIYARANYGYTF

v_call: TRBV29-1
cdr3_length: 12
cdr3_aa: CSVGQGRETQYF

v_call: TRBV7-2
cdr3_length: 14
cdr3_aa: CASIPTLSSYEQYF

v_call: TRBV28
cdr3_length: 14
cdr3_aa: CASSWENSGNTIYF

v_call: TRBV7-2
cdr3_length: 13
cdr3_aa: CASSRQVQETQYF

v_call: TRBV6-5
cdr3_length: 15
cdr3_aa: CASSQGWGAGTEAFF

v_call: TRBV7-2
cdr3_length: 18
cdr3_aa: CASSPVGRVRGGTDTQYF

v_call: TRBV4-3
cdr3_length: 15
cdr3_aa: CASSQDKTWGNTIYF

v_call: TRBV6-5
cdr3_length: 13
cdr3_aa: CASSNKGGGELFF

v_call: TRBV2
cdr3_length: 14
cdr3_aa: CASSGTGRNQPQHF

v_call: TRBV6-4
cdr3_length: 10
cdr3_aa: CASINTVPTF

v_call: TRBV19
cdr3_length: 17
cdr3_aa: CASSATSSEAYNSPLHF

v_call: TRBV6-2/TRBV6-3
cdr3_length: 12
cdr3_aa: CASSQGWNEQFF

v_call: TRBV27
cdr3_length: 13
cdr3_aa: CASSFSPWYEQYF

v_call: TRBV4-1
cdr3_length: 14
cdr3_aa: CASSQGGLTDTQYF

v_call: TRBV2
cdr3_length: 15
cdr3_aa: CASSEALAGNYGYTF

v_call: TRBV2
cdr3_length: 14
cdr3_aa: CARGPGDANSPLHF

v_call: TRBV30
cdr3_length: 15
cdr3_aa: CAWSVGQGLYNEQFF

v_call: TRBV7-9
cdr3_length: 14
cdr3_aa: CASSSAGGTDTQYF

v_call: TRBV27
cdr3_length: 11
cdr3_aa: CASSNSYGYTF